Listed below are T cell receptor beta chains from one sample, sequenced in a study of vaccination and CD4 T cells after COVID-19. One entry per CDR3 protein, called by TCRdb with MiXCR from the PCR reads. The repertoire has 15,000 to 20,000 distinct CDR3 sequences, approximately 50% of them found once; the top ten carry approximately 9%. The antigens these receptors bind are not known. The sample comprised CD4+ T cells from blood, cultured in vitro. These receptors all stem from a human donor who had recovered from COVID-19. Each CDR3 is given with its conserved first and last residue. A D gene is named only where the DNA matches it firmly. The size entry is marked missing in some rows and otherwise reads once, few, many or a size class.

CDR3: CASSPPDRMNTEAFF
DNA: TGTGCCAGCAGCCCACCGGACAGGATGAACACTGAAGCTTTCTTT
D: TRBD1
length: 15
size: once
V: TRBV7-3
J: TRBJ1-1

CDR3: CSASPDSPDQPQHF
DNA: TGCAGTGCTTCACCGGACAGCCCTGATCAGCCCCAGCATTTT
D: .
length: 14
size: .
V: TRBV20-1
J: TRBJ1-5

CDR3: CASSGTAAREKLFF
DNA: TGCGCCAGCAGTGGGACGGCTGCCCGTGAGAAACTGTTTTTT
D: .
length: 14
size: .
V: TRBV10-1
J: TRBJ1-4

CDR3: CASSRGQLTDTQYF
DNA: TGTGCCAGCAGTAGGGGACAGCTCACAGATACGCAGTATTTT
D: TRBD1
length: 14
size: few
V: TRBV27
J: TRBJ2-3

CDR3: CASRLRGGNSPLHF
DNA: TGTGCCAGCAGACTACGGGGAGGTAATTCACCCCTCCACTTT
D: .
length: 14
size: few
V: TRBV28
J: TRBJ1-6

CDR3: CASTPGTGDHEQYF
DNA: TGTGCCAGCACCCCCGGGACAGGGGACCACGAGCAGTACTTC
D: TRBD1
length: 14
size: .
V: TRBV12-3/TRBV12-4
J: TRBJ2-7

CDR3: CASRYSAGFAMNTEAFF
DNA: TGTGCCAGCCGATACAGCGCCGGATTTGCCATGAACACTGAAGCTTTCTTT
D: .
length: 17
size: few
V: TRBV6-1
J: TRBJ1-1

CDR3: CASRSSPRTGFDSPLHF
DNA: TGTGCCAGCCGAAGTAGCCCGAGGACAGGGTTTGATTCACCCCTCCACTTT
D: TRBD1
length: 17
size: few
V: TRBV27
J: TRBJ1-6

CDR3: CASSGRRFDTF
DNA: TGTGCCAGCAGTGGACGAAGGTTCGACACCTTC
D: .
length: 11
size: .
V: TRBV6-1
J: TRBJ1-2

CDR3: CASIDSLNQPQHF
DNA: TGTGCCAGCATCGACAGCCTAAATCAGCCCCAGCATTTT
D: .
length: 13
size: .
V: TRBV6-2/TRBV6-3
J: TRBJ1-5

CDR3: CASSPRAADNSPLHF
DNA: TGTGCCAGCAGTCCCCGGGCAGCAGATAATTCACCCCTCCACTTT
D: .
length: 15
size: .
V: TRBV27
J: TRBJ1-6

CDR3: CASSLVRQSYGYTF
DNA: TGTGCCAGCAGCTTAGTCCGGCAGAGCTATGGCTACACCTTC
D: .
length: 14
size: .
V: TRBV11-2
J: TRBJ1-2

CDR3: CATSPTPGVAEPGGVTDTQYF
DNA: TGTGCCACCAGTCCAACCCCGGGGGTAGCGGAGCCAGGAGGGGTGACAGATACGCAGTATTTT
D: .
length: 21
size: .
V: TRBV24-1
J: TRBJ2-3

CDR3: CAGQGNTGELFF
DNA: TGTGCTGGACAGGGGAACACCGGGGAGCTGTTTTTT
D: TRBD1
length: 12
size: .
V: TRBV24-1
J: TRBJ2-2

CDR3: CASSLSGGMSGELFF
DNA: TGTGCCAGCAGCTTAAGCGGTGGTATGTCCGGGGAGCTGTTTTTT
D: .
length: 15
size: .
V: TRBV7-3
J: TRBJ2-2

CDR3: CATSGAGGYQPQHF
DNA: TGTGCCACCAGTGGGGCGGGCGGTTATCAGCCCCAGCATTTT
D: .
length: 14
size: .
V: TRBV24-1
J: TRBJ1-5

CDR3: CASTPLASLTSEQFF
DNA: TGTGCCAGTACTCCTCTAGCGAGCCTTACTAGTGAGCAGTTCTTC
D: .
length: 15
size: .
V: TRBV19
J: TRBJ2-1

CDR3: CASSAPRVNSPLHF
DNA: TGTGCCAGCAGTGCACCCAGGGTTAATTCACCCCTCCACTTT
D: .
length: 14
size: .
V: TRBV28
J: TRBJ1-6

CDR3: CASKTGTTGPQHF
DNA: TGTGCCAGCAAAACAGGGACCACTGGGCCCCAGCATTTT
D: .
length: 13
size: medium-sized
V: TRBV2
J: TRBJ1-5

CDR3: CASTAGNQPQHF
DNA: TGTGCCAGCACAGCAGGGAATCAGCCCCAGCATTTT
D: .
length: 12
size: few
V: TRBV2
J: TRBJ1-5

CDR3: CASSVGAGGGTDTQYF
DNA: TGTGCCAGCAGTGTAGGCGCAGGGGGCGGCACAGATACGCAGTATTTT
D: TRBD1
length: 16
size: few
V: TRBV6-4
J: TRBJ2-3

CDR3: CASSSFGRDAYGYTF
DNA: TGTGCCAGCAGTTCATTCGGAAGGGACGCTTATGGCTACACCTTC
D: .
length: 15
size: few
V: TRBV27
J: TRBJ1-2

CDR3: CASSLGTGLWDTEAFF
DNA: TGTGCCAGCAGCTTAGGGACAGGGTTATGGGACACTGAAGCTTTCTTT
D: TRBD1
length: 16
size: few
V: TRBV5-4
J: TRBJ1-1